The next 22 T cell receptor beta chains were all read from a single sample in a study of shared clonotypes between healthy human individuals. TCRdb's table, derived via immunoSEQ multiplex PCR, lists solely in-frame clones and lacks some. The table shows about 2 million clones, with roughly 94% occurring only once. Positively selected for CCR7, the CD45RO-negative cells used as naive CD8 cells excluded terminally differentiated effector memory CD45RA+ cells. The sample comprised naive CD8+ T cells sorted from blood. All receptors come from a man aged 18 to 29 in good health.

The chain links TRBV5-6 to TRBJ2-7; TRBD2 matches 13 bases. The germline gives CDR1 SGHDT, CDR2 YYEEEE. The V gene end was trimmed by 4 bases and the J gene end by 7 bases; junction bases not matched to a gene: 5. The CDR3 has 14 amino acids. The CDR3 DNA reads as TGTGCCAGCAGCAAGGGACTAGCGGGGCAAGAGCAGTACTTC. The encoded protein is CASSKGLAGQEQYF.

The CDR3 bases are TGTGCCAGCAGCTTAGCGCTGGCGGGAGCGCTTTTGAGGAATGAGCAGTTCTTC. Translation gives CASSLALAGALLRNEQFF. The chain carries TRBV7-8 and TRBJ2-1, with TRBD2 identical over 7 bases. V lost 0 bases to trimming and J lost 7 bases; unmatched junction nucleotides: 15. The germline CDR1 and CDR2 sequences are SGHVS and FQNEAQ. The CDR3 consists of 18 residues.

Notes on this clone: The identical CDR3 is also encoded by other nucleotide sequences in the sample. The chain links TRBV7-2 to TRBJ2-6; D unresolved. The length of the CDR3 is 15 residues. V was cut by 3 bases and J by 1 base, with 7 bases left in between. The V gene's germline CDR1 is SGHTA and CDR2 FQGNSA. CDR3 nucleotide sequence: TGTGCCAGCAGCTTTCCCATATCTGGGGCCAACGTCCTGACTTTC. The encoded protein is CASSFPISGANVLTF.

The genes are TRBV7-8 and TRBJ2-7; 13 nucleotides line up with TRBD2. The CDR3 spans 16 residues. V lost 4 bases to trimming and J lost 6 bases; unmatched junction nucleotides: 9. Germline CDR1 is SGHVS and CDR2 is FQNEAQ. The CDR3 protein is CASSSLAGGPVSEQYF. The CDR3 coding sequence is TGTGCCAGCAGCTCACTAGCGGGAGGGCCGGTTTCCGAGCAGTACTTC.

The chain joins TRBV6-5 to TRBJ2-2; no firm D call. Germline CDR1 and CDR2: MNHEY and SVGAGI. The CDR3 totals 14 residues. V lost 5 bases to trimming and J lost 4 bases, with 11 bases between them. CDR3 sequence (DNA): TGTGCCAGCAGTCTCCTTGGTGCCACCGGGGAGCTGTTTTTT. This encodes CASSLLGATGELFF.

This sequence joins TRBV13 and TRBJ2-7; D uncertain. The CDR3 totals 12 residues. V was cut by 5 bases and J by 6 bases, with 11 bases left in between. The V gene's germline CDR1 is PRHDT and CDR2 FYEKMQ (reference sequence). CDR3 DNA sequence: TGTGCCAGCAGCCCCTGGGGAAGCGAGCAGTACTTC. As protein: CASSPWGSEQYF.

With respect to this clone: Distinct nucleotide sequences in the sample also encode this CDR3. The gene calls are TRBV14 and TRBJ2-7; TRBD1 or TRBD2 may be the D gene (5 bases each). The CDR3 loop spans 11 amino acids. Germline values: CDR1 SGHDN, CDR2 FVKESK. V was shortened by 3 bases and J by 6 bases, with 6 bases between the two germline ends. CDR3 in amino acids: CASSQGPEQYF. The CDR3 DNA reads TGTGCCAGCAGCCAGGGACCCGAGCAGTACTTC.

In its sample, this clone was seen once. The rearrangement links TRBV2 to TRBJ2-2; D not resolved. Germline V lookup: CDR1 SNHLY, CDR2 FYNNEI. The CDR3 covers 12 residues. Trimming stripped 8 bases from V and 4 bases from J, with 8 bases between. This CDR3 is CASGWATGELFF. The CDR3 DNA is TGTGCCAGCGGATGGGCCACCGGGGAGCTGTTTTTT.

The rearrangement uses TRBV7-9 and TRBJ2-2; D gene ambiguous. Germline V gene sequence: CDR1 SEHNR, CDR2 FQNEAQ (reference sequence). V lost 1 base, J lost 4 bases, and 13 bases lay in between. The CDR3 runs 16 residues. The DNA of the CDR3 is TGTGCCAGCAGCTTAGTCTTGGGCGTCGGCACCGGGGAGCTGTTTTTT. Protein: CASSLVLGVGTGELFF.

The chain has TRBV10-1 and TRBJ2-3; 8 nucleotides agree with TRBD2. V lost 3 bases to trimming and J lost 4 bases; unmatched junction nucleotides: 12. Germline CDR1 WNHNN, CDR2 SYGVQD (reference sequence). The CDR3 has 17 residues. The CDR3 coding sequence is TGCGCCAGCAGTGATTCACCGGGAGGGCCGAGCGCAGATACGCAGTATTTT. Translating gives CASSDSPGGPSADTQYF.

The V call is TRBV2, the J call TRBJ2-7; a possible D gene is TRBD1 (6 bases). Germline CDR1 and CDR2: SNHLY and FYNNEI. The CDR3 runs 12 residues. The V and J ends lost 7 bases and 7 bases respectively, with 14 bases between them. The CDR3 DNA reads as TGTGCCAGCAACCGGGACACCCAAGAGCAGTACTTC. It is translated as CASNRDTQEQYF.

This clone was seen once. V and J are TRBV5-1 and TRBJ1-1; D gene ambiguous. This CDR3 comprises 13 residues. The V end lost 1 base, the J end lost 5 bases, and 9 bases lay between the germline ends. From germline, CDR1 is SGHRS and CDR2 YFSETQ. The CDR3 is CASSLMDLTEAFF. CDR3 in DNA: TGCGCCAGCAGCTTGATGGATTTGACTGAAGCTTTCTTT.

The rearrangement links TRBV6-6 to TRBJ1-5; D possibly corresponds to TRBD1 (6 bases). V was clipped by 8 bases and J by 0 bases, with 11 bases between them. Germline lookup yields CDR1 MNHNY and CDR2 SVGAGI (reference sequence). This CDR3 has 14 amino acids. The DNA of the CDR3 is TGTGCCAGCGGGGACACATATAGCAATCAGCCCCAGCATTTT. Translating it yields CASGDTYSNQPQHF.

The chain combines TRBV9 with TRBJ2-3, with 9 bases aligning to TRBD2. Germline trimming cut 4 bases from V and 5 bases from J; bases unmatched to any gene: 11. Germline V gene lookup returns CDR1 SGDLS and CDR2 YYNGEE. The CDR3 is 16 residues long. CDR3: CASSPQGAGGKDTQYF. The CDR3 DNA is TGTGCCAGCAGCCCCCAGGGAGCGGGAGGTAAAGATACGCAGTATTTT. The full variable domain, its missing parts supplied by reference TRBV9 and TRBJ2-3, is DSGVTQTPKHLITATGQRVTLRCSPRSGDLSVYWYQQSLDQGLQFLIQYYNGEERAKGNILERFSAQQFPDLHSELNLSSLELGDSALYFCASSPQGAGGKDTQYFGPGTRLTVL.

The chain recombines TRBV5-4 with TRBJ2-7, with D perhaps matching TRBD2 (5 bases). This CDR3 region has 12 residues. Germline CDR1 SGHNT, CDR2 YYREEE (reference sequence). The germline V and J ends were trimmed by 4 bases and 3 bases, with 8 bases remaining between them. The CDR3 nucleotides are TGTGCCAGCAGCCGGGGAGACTACGAGCAGTACTTC. Protein sequence: CASSRGDYEQYF. The entire variable domain, with the rest obtained from reference TRBV5-4 and TRBJ2-7, is as follows: ETGVTQSPTHLIKTRGQQVTLRCSSQSGHNTVSWYQQALGQGPQFIFQYYREEENGRGNFPPRFSGLQFPNYSSELNVNALELDDSALYLCASSRGDYEQYFGPGTRLTVT.

The V gene is TRBV10-3, the J gene TRBJ2-7; D ambiguous. This CDR3 contains 12 residues. With 8 bases removed from V and 3 bases from J, the gap between germline ends came to 11 bases. From germline, CDR1 is ENHRY and CDR2 SYGVKD. The CDR3 region has the DNA TGTGCCATCCTGACTGACCGCTACGAGCAGTACTTC. This codes for CAILTDRYEQYF.

This chain links TRBV7-9 with TRBJ1-1; possibly TRBD1 for D (5 bases). Germline V gene data show CDR1 as SEHNR and CDR2 as FQNEAQ (reference sequence). V was clipped by 2 bases and J by 11 bases, with 12 bases between them. The CDR3 runs 12 residues. The CDR3 here is CASSLTGAQAFF. The DNA for the CDR3 is TGTGCCAGCAGCTTAACCGGGGCCCAGGCTTTCTTT.

This chain joins TRBV7-6 and TRBJ2-1; D possibly matches TRBD1 or TRBD2 (6 bases each). CDR1 SGHVS and CDR2 FNYEAQ come from the germline V gene. The CDR3 totals 14 residues. Trimming shortened V by 3 bases and J by 5 bases, and 11 bases separated the two germline ends. The CDR3 DNA reads as TGTGCCAGCAGCTTTTGGGGGGCCCACAATGAGCAGTTCTTC. This codes for CASSFWGAHNEQFF.

The J gene is TRBJ1-1, the V gene TRBV30; D perhaps matches TRBD1 (6 bases). V lost 1 base and J 6 bases, leaving 12 bases between the germline ends. Germline V CDR1 and CDR2: GTSNPN, SVGIG (reference sequence). The CDR3 has 13 residues. The CDR3 DNA reads as TGTGCCTGGAGTGGACCGGACAGTTCTGAAGCTTTCTTT. Protein sequence: CAWSGPDSSEAFF. The complete variable domain, with remaining parts taken from reference TRBV30 and TRBJ1-1, reads SQTIHQWPATLVQPVGSPLSLECTVEGTSNPNLYWYRQAAGRGLQLLFYSVGIGQISSEVPQNLSASRPQDRQFILSSKKLLLSDSGFYLCAWSGPDSSEAFFGQGTRLTVV.

Remarks on this clone: A far larger clone is a single base away, which makes a read error likely. The sample carries other DNA sequences with the same CDR3. The gene calls are TRBV6-5 and TRBJ1-2; D gene unclear. Germline lookup yields CDR1 MNHEY and CDR2 SVGAGI. The CDR3 consists of 11 residues. Trimming pared 6 bases from V and 7 bases from J, leaving 9 bases between. CDR3 in amino acids: CASSYPGGYTF. In nucleotides, the CDR3 is TGTGCCAGCAGCTACCCGGGTGGCTACACCTTC.

The rearrangement links TRBV4-1 to TRBJ1-2, with D perhaps TRBD1 (6 bases). V was trimmed by 2 bases and J by 8 bases, leaving 9 bases between them. The CDR3 runs to 12 residues. Germline assignment: CDR1 MGHRA and CDR2 YSYEKL. Here the CDR3 reads CASSQRTVGYTF. DNA for the CDR3: TGCGCCAGCAGCCAAAGGACAGTCGGCTACACCTTC.

This rearrangement joins TRBV30 to TRBJ2-5; 9 bases match TRBD2. Germline lookup yields CDR1 GTSNPN and CDR2 SVGIG (reference sequence). The CDR3 runs 17 residues. J gave up 4 bases and V 5 bases, and 17 bases lay outside the gene matches. The DNA for the CDR3 is TGTGCCTGGGGGCTCCTTATGCGGGAGGGCCGGGCAGAGACCCAGTACTTC. This translates into CAWGLLMREGRAETQYF.